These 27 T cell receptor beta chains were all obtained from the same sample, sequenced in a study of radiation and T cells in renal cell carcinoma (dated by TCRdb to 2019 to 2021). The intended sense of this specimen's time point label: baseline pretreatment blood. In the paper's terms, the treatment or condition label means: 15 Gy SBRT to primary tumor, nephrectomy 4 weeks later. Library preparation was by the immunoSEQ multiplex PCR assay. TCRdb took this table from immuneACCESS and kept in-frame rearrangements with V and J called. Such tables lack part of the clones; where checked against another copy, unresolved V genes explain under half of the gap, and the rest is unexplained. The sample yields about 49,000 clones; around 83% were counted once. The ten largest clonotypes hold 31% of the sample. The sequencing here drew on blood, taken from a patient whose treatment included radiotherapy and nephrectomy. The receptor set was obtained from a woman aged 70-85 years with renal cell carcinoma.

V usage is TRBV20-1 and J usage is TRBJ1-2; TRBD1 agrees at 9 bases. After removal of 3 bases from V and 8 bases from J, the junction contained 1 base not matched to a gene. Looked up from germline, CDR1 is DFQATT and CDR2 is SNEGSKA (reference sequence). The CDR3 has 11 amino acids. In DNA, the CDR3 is TGCAGTGCTAGTGGGACAGGGGGCTACACCTTC. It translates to CSASGTGGYTF.

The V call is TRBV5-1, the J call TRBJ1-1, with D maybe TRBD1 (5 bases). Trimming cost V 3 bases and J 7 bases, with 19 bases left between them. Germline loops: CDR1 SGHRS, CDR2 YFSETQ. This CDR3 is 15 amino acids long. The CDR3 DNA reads TGCGCCAGCAGCTCGGGACGGATAGGAATGGATGAAGCTTTCTTT. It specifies CASSSGRIGMDEAFF.

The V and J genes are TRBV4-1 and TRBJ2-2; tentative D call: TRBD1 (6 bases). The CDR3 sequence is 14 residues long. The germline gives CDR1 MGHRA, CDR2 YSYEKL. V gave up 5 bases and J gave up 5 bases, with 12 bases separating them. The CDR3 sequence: CASSWGPGTGELFF. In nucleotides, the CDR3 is TGCGCCAGCAGCTGGGGGCCCGGAACCGGGGAGCTGTTTTTT.

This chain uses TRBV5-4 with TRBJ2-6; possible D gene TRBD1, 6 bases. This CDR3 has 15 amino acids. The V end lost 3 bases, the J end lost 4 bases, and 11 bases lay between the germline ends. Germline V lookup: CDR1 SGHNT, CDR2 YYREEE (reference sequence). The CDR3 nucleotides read TGTGCCAGCAGCTCAACAGGGCTGGGGGCCAACGTCCTGACTTTC. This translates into CASSSTGLGANVLTF.

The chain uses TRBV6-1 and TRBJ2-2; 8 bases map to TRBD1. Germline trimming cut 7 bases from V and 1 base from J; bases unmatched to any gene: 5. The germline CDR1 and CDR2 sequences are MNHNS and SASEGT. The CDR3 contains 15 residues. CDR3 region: CASKPGTGNTGELFF. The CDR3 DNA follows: TGTGCCAGCAAACCCGGGACAGGGAACACCGGGGAGCTGTTTTTT.

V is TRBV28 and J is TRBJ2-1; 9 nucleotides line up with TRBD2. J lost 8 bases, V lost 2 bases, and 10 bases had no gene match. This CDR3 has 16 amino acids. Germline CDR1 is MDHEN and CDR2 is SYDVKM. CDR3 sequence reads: CASSLRLAGASDEQFF. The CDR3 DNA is TGTGCCAGCAGTTTACGGTTAGCGGGGGCGTCTGATGAGCAGTTCTTC.

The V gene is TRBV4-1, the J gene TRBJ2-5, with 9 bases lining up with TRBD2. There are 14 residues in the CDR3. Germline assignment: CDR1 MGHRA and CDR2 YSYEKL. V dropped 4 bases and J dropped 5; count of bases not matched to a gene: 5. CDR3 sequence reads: CASSPVSGSETQYF. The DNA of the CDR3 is TGCGCCAGCAGCCCCGTTAGCGGGAGCGAGACCCAGTACTTC.

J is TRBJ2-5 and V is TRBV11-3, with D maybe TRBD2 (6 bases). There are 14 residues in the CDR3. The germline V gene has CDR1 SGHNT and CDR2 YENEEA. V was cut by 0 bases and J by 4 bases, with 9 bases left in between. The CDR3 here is CASSLDGSGETQYF. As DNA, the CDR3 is TGTGCCAGCAGCTTAGACGGGAGCGGAGAGACCCAGTACTTC.

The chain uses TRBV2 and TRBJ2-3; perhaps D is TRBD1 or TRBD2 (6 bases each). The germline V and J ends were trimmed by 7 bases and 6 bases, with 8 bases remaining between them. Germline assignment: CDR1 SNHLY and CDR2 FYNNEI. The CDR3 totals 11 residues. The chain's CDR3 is CASTGADTQYF. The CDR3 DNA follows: TGTGCCAGCACGGGGGCGGATACGCAGTATTTT.

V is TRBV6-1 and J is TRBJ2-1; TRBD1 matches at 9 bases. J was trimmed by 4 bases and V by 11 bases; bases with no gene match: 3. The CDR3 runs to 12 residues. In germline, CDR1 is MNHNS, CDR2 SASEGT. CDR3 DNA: TGTGCCGGCGGGACAGGGTACAATGAGCAGTTCTTC. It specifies CAGGTGYNEQFF.

The CDR3: CASKIQTALEQYF. The CDR3 DNA follows: TGTGCCAGCAAGATACAGACCGCGCTCGAGCAGTACTTC. The chain employs TRBV7-2 and TRBJ2-7; D call uncertain. V gave up 7 bases and J gave up 6 bases, with 16 bases separating them. CDR3 length: 13 residues. The V gene's germline CDR1 is SGHTA and CDR2 FQGNSA.

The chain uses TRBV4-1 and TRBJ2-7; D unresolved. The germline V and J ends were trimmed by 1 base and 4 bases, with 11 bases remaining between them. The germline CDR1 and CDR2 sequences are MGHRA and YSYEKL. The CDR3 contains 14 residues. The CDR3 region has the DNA TGCGCCAGCAGCCAAGGCCCAGACCTGTACGAGCAGTACTTC. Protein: CASSQGPDLYEQYF.

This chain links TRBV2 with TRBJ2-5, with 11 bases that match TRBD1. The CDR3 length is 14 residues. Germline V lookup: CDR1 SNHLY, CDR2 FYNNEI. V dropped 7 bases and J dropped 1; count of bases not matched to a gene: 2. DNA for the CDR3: TGTGCCAGCATTGGACAGGGGGCCCAAGAGACCCAGTACTTC. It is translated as CASIGQGAQETQYF.

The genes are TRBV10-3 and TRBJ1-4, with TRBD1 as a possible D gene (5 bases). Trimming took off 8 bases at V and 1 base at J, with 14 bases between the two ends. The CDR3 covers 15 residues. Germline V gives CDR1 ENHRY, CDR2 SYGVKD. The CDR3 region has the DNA TGTGCCATCTCAGAAGGGGAGGTAACTAATGAAAAACTGTTTTTT. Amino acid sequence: CAISEGEVTNEKLFF.

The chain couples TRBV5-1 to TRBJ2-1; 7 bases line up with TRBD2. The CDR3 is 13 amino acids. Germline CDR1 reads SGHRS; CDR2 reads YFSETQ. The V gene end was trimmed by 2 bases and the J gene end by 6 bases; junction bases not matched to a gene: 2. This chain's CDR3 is CASSFGGVNEQFF. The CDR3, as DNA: TGCGCCAGCAGCTTTGGGGGGGTCAATGAGCAGTTCTTC. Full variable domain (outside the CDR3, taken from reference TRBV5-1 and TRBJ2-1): KAGVTQTPRYLIKTRGQQVTLSCSPISGHRSVSWYQQTPGQGLQFLFEYFSETQRNKGNFPGRFSGRQFSNSRSEMNVSTLELGDSALYLCASSFGGVNEQFFGPGTRLTVL.

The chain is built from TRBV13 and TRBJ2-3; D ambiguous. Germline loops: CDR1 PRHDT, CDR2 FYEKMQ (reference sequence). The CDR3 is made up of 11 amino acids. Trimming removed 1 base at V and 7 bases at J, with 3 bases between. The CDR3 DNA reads TGTGCCAGCAGCTTAGTCAATACGCAGTATTTT. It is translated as CASSLVNTQYF.

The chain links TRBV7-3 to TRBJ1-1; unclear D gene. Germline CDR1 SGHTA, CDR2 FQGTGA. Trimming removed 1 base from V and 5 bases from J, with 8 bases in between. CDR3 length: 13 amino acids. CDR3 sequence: CASSLNGKTEAFF. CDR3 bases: TGTGCCAGCAGCTTAAACGGGAAGACTGAAGCTTTCTTT.

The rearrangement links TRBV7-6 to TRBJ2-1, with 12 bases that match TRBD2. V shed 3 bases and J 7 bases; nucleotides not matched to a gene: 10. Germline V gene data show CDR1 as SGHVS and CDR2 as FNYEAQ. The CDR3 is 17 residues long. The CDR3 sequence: CASSFGASGGAMNEQFF. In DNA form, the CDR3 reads TGTGCCAGCAGCTTTGGGGCTAGCGGGGGGGCAATGAATGAGCAGTTCTTC.

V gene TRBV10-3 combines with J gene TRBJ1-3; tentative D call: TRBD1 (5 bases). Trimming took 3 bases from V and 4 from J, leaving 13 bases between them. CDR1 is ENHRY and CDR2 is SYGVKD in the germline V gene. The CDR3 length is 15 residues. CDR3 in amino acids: CAISEGDSSGNTIYF. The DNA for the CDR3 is TGTGCCATCAGTGAAGGGGACTCCTCGGGAAACACCATATATTTT.

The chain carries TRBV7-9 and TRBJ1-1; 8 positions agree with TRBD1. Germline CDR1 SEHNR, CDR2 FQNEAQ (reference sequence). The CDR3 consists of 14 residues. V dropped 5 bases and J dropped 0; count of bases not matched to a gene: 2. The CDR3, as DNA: TGTGCCAGCAGCCCAGGGGGCGTGAACACTGAAGCTTTCTTT. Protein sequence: CASSPGGVNTEAFF.

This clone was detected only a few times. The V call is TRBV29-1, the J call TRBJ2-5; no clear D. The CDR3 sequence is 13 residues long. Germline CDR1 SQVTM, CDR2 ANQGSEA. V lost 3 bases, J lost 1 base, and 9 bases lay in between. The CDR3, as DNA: TGCAGCGTTGATTTGGGGTCCCAAGAGACCCAGTACTTC. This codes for CSVDLGSQETQYF.

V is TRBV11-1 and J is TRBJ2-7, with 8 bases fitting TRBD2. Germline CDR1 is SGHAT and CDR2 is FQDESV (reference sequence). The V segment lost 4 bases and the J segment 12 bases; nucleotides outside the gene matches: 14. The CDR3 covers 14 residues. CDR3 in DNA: TGTGCCAGCAGCTATGGTACTAGCGGAAGGGGTCTGTACTTC. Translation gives CASSYGTSGRGLYF.

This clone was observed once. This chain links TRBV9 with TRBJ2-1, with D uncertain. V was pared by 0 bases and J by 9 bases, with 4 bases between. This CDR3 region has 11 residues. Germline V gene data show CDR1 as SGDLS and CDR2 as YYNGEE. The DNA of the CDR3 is TGTGCCAGCAGCGTAGCGGGTGAGCAGTTCTTC. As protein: CASSVAGEQFF.

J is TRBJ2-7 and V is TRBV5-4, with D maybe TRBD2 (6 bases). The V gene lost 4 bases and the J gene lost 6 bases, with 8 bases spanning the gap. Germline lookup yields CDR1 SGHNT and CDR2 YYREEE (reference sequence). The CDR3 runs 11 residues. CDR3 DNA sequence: TGTGCCAGCAGCACTAGCTCCGAGCAGTACTTC. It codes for CASSTSSEQYF.

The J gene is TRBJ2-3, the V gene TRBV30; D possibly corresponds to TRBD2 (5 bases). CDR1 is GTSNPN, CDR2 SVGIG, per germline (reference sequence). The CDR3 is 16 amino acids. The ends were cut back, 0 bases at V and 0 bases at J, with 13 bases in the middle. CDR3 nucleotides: TGTGCCTGGAGTGTACAGAGCGGCACTAGCACAGATACGCAGTATTTT. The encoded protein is CAWSVQSGTSTDTQYF.

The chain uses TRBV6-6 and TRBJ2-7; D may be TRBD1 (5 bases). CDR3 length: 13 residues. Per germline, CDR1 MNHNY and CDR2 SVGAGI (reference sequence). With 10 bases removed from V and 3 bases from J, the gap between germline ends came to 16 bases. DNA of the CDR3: TGTGCCACCGCGAAGACAGAGTTCTACGAGCAGTACTTC. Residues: CATAKTEFYEQYF.

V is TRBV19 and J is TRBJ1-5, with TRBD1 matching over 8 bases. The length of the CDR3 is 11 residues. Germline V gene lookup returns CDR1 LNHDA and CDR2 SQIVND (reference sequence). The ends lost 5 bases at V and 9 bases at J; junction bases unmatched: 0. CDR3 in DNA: TGTGCCAGTAGTGGACAGGGGCCCCAGCATTTT. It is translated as CASSGQGPQHF.